A single sample gave rise to the 14 T cell receptor beta chains below, sequenced in a study of PD-L1 blockade in urothelial cancer. Time point: peripheral blood 6 weeks after treatment start. TCRdb keeps only in-frame clones here, not all; method: immunoSEQ multiplex PCR. This sample has fewer than 85,000 clones, with around nine tenths found just once. Sequencing was performed on PBMCs, taken around atezolizumab (anti-PD-L1) treatment. All receptors derive from a man between 60 and 75 years old with urothelial cancer.

The chain has TRBV5-6 and TRBJ1-5; no clear D. There are 15 residues in the CDR3. Germline CDR1 and CDR2: SGHDT and YYEEEE. Trimming took off 0 bases at V and 6 bases at J, with 13 bases between the two ends. The CDR3 DNA follows: TGTGCCAGCAGCTTGGGCAGTACTGGAGGTCAGCCCCAGCATTTT. Its translation is CASSLGSTGGQPQHF.

The chain joins TRBV7-9 to TRBJ2-7; 8 bases match TRBD1. The junction had 8 bases not matched to a gene; V was cut back by 5 bases and J by 5 bases. Germline V gene data show CDR1 as SEHNR and CDR2 as FQNEAQ (reference sequence). The CDR3 loop spans 14 amino acids. CDR3 coding DNA: TGTGCCAGCAGCCGACAGGGGCGTTGGGACGAGCAGTACTTC. Translation gives CASSRQGRWDEQYF.

The chain combines TRBV18 with TRBJ2-2, with D perhaps TRBD1 (6 bases). Germline V gene lookup returns CDR1 KGHSH and CDR2 LQKENI. V lost 3 bases to trimming and J lost 0 bases, with 11 bases between them. CDR3 length equals 16 residues. CDR3 DNA: TGTGCCAGCTCACCGTCGACAGGCTCGAACACCGGGGAGCTGTTTTTT. Translated: CASSPSTGSNTGELFF.

This chain uses TRBV10-3 with TRBJ2-5, with TRBD1 matching over 7 bases. V was clipped by 10 bases and J by 5 bases; unmatched bases: 10. This CDR3 region has 13 residues. The germline CDR1 and CDR2 sequences are ENHRY and SYGVKD. The CDR3 bases are TGTGCCAACGGACCCGGGACAGCGGAGACCCAGTACTTC. It codes for CANGPGTAETQYF.

The rearrangement uses TRBV7-2 and TRBJ2-7, with TRBD1 matching over 7 bases. The CDR3 extends over 14 amino acids. Germline V gene sequence: CDR1 SGHTA, CDR2 FQGNSA. The ends lost 5 bases at V and 5 bases at J; junction bases unmatched: 9. CDR3 sequence reads: CASSIRQGAHEQYF. In DNA, the CDR3 is TGTGCCAGCAGCATACGACAGGGTGCCCACGAGCAGTACTTC.

This rearrangement joins TRBV6-1 to TRBJ1-2; D remains ambiguous. Per germline, CDR1 MNHNS and CDR2 SASEGT. The length of the CDR3 is 15 residues. Trimming stripped 1 base from V and 2 bases from J, with 11 bases between. CDR3 amino acids: CASSEVGGRNYGYTF. The CDR3 DNA reads TGTGCCAGCAGTGAAGTTGGTGGGAGGAACTATGGCTACACCTTC.

This chain links TRBV18 with TRBJ2-3, with 10 bases identical to TRBD2. The junction had 8 bases not matched to a gene; V was cut back by 3 bases and J by 5 bases. This CDR3 comprises 16 residues. CDR1 is KGHSH, CDR2 LQKENI, per germline. The CDR3 bases are TGTGCCAGCTCACCGATTACTAGCGGGGTAGGAGATACGCAGTATTTT. This gives the protein CASSPITSGVGDTQYF.

The chain is built from TRBV9 and TRBJ2-5, with 12 positions matching TRBD2. The germline V gene encodes CDR1 SGDLS and CDR2 YYNGEE. This CDR3 spans 15 amino acids. V gave up 4 bases and J gave up 0 bases; unmatched junction bases: 1. The CDR3 nucleotides read TGTGCCAGCAGCCCTAGCGGGAGGGACCAAGAGACCCAGTACTTC. This encodes CASSPSGRDQETQYF.

Notes on this clone: The junction and the germline gene differ at one end; a read error may be behind it. J is TRBJ2-1 and V is TRBV7-2; 9 bases line up with TRBD2. The germline gives CDR1 SGHTA, CDR2 FQGNSA. The CDR3 is 15 amino acids. CDR3 sequence reads: CASSLAGSSYNEQFF. Written as DNA, the CDR3 is TGTGCCAGCAGCCTAGCGGGGAGCTCCTACAATGAGCAGTTCTTC.

The J gene is TRBJ2-7, the V gene TRBV7-9; TRBD1 agrees at 7 bases. The CDR3 spans 14 residues. The germline V gene has CDR1 SEHNR and CDR2 FQNEAQ (reference sequence). The trim removed 5 bases at V and 2 bases at J, leaving 6 bases unmatched. CDR3 residues: CASSQQGLAYEQYF. CDR3 in DNA: TGTGCCAGCAGCCAACAGGGGTTGGCCTACGAGCAGTACTTC.

The chain links TRBV7-8 to TRBJ2-1, with 9 bases identical to TRBD2. The CDR3 sequence is 16 residues long. V lost 5 bases, J lost 5 bases, and 10 bases stayed unmatched. Germline V gene sequence: CDR1 SGHVS, CDR2 FQNEAQ. The CDR3 nucleotides are TGTGCCAGCAGCCTCCCCCCAGCGGGAGGTGACAATGAGCAGTTCTTC. Its protein product is CASSLPPAGGDNEQFF.

The chain uses TRBV5-1 and TRBJ2-2; no definite D call. V was shortened by 4 bases and J by 2 bases, with 6 bases between the two germline ends. This CDR3 is 13 amino acids long. Germline CDR1 and CDR2: SGHRS and YFSETQ. CDR3 coding DNA: TGCGCCAGCAGCGGCAGAAACACCGGGGAGCTGTTTTTT. This encodes CASSGRNTGELFF.

The chain uses TRBV6-5 and TRBJ2-7; tentative D call: TRBD1 (6 bases). This CDR3 has 15 residues. Trimming removed 6 bases from V and 2 bases from J, with 17 bases in between. The V gene's germline CDR1 is MNHEY and CDR2 SVGAGI. The DNA for the CDR3 is TGTGCCAGCAGCCGTACAGGGATTATCGCCTACGAGCAGTACTTC. Its translation is CASSRTGIIAYEQYF.

V usage is TRBV2 and J usage is TRBJ2-2; 10 bases are shared with TRBD2. The V gene end was trimmed by 7 bases and the J gene end by 0 bases; junction bases not matched to a gene: 2. The CDR3 totals 15 residues. Per germline, CDR1 SNHLY and CDR2 FYNNEI. For the CDR3, the DNA is TGTGCCAGCAAGCGGGGGGGTACGAACACCGGGGAGCTGTTTTTT. It translates to CASKRGGTNTGELFF.